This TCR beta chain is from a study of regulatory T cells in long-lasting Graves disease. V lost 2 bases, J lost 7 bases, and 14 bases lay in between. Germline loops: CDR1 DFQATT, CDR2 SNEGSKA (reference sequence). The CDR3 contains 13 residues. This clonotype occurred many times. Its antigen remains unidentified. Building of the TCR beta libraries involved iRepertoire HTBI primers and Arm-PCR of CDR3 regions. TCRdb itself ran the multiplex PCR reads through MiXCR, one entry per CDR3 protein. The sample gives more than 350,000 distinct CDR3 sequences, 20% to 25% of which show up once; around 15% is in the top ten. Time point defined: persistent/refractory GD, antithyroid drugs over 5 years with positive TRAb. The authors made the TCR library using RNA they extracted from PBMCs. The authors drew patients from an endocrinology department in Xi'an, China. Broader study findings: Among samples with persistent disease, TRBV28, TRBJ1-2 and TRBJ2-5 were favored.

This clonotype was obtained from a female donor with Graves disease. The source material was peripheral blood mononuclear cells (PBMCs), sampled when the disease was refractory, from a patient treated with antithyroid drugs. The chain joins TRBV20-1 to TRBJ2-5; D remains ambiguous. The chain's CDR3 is CSARSWAGRTQYF. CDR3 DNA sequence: TGCAGTGCTAGATCTTGGGCCGGCAGGACCCAGTACTTC.